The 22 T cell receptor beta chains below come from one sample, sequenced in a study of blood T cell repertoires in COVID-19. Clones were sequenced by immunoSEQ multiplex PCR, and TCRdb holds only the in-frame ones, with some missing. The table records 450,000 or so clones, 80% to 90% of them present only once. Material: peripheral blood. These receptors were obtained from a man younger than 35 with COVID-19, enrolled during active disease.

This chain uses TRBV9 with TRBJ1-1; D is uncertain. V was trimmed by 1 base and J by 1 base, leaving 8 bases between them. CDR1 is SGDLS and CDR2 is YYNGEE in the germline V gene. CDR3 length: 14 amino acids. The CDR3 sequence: CASSVSRGNTEAFF. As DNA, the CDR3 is TGTGCCAGCAGCGTAAGTCGGGGGAACACTGAAGCTTTCTTT.

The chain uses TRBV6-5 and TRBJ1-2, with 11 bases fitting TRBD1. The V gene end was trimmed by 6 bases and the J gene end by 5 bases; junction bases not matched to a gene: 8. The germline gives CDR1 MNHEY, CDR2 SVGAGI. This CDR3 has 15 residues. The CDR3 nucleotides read TGTGCCAGCAGCCCGGGACAGGGGGTGACTTATGGCTACACCTTC. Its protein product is CASSPGQGVTYGYTF.

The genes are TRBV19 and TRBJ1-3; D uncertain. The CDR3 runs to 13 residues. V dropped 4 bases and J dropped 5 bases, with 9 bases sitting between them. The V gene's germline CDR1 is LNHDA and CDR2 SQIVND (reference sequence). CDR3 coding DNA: TGTGCCAGTAGTACAGACCTTAGAAACACCATATATTTT. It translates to CASSTDLRNTIYF.

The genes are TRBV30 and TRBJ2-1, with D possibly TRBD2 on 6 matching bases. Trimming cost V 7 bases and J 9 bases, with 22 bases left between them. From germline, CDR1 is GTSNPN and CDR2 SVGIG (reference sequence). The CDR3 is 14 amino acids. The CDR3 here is CASNEGRRQGEQFF. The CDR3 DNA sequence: TGTGCCTCAAACGAGGGGAGGCGACAAGGTGAGCAGTTCTTC.

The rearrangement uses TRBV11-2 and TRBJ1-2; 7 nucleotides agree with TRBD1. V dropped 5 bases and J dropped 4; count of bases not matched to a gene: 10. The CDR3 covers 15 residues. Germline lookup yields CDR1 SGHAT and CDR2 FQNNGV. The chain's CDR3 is CASSNSRHRGYGYTF. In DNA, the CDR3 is TGTGCCAGCAGCAATAGTCGGCACAGGGGCTATGGCTACACCTTC. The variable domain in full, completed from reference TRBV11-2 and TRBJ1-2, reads EAGVAQSPRYKIIEKRQSVAFWCNPISGHATLYWYQQILGQGPKLLIQFQNNGVVDDSQLPKDRFSAERLKGVDSTLKIQPAKLEDSAVYLCASSNSRHRGYGYTFGSGTRLTVV.

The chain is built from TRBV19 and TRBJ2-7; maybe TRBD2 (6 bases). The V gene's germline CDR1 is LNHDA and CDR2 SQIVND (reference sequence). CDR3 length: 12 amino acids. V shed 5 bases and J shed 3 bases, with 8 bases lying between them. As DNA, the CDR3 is TGTGCCAGTAGTGCGGGACTCTACGAGCAGTACTTC. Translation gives CASSAGLYEQYF. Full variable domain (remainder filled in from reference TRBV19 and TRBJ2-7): DGGITQSPKYLFRKEGQNVTLSCEQNLNHDAMYWYRQDPGQGLRLIYYSQIVNDFQKGDIAEGYSVSREKKESFPLTVTSAQKNPTAFYLCASSAGLYEQYFGPGTRLTVT.

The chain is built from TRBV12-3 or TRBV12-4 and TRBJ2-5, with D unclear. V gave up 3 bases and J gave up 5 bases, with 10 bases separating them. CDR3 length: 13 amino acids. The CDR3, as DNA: TGTGCCAGCAGTTTGGGCAACGCGGAGACCCAGTACTTC. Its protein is CASSLGNAETQYF.

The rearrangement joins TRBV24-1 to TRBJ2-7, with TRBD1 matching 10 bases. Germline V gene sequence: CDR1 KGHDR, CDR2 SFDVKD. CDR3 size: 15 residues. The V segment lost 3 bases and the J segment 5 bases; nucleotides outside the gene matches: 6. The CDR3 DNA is TGTGCCACCAGTGATACCGGGACAGGGGTGAACGAGCAGTACTTC. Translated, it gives CATSDTGTGVNEQYF.

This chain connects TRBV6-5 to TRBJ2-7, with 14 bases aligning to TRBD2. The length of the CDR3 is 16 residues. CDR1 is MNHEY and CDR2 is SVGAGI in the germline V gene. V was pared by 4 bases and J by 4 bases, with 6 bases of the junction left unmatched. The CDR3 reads CASSSRTSGRIYEQYF. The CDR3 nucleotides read TGTGCCAGCAGTTCCCGGACTAGCGGGAGGATTTACGAGCAGTACTTC.

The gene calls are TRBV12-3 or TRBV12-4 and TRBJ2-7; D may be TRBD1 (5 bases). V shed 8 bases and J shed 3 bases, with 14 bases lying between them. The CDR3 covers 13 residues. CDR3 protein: CASRRSDNYEQYF. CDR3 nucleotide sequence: TGTGCCAGCCGTCGTTCGGACAACTACGAGCAGTACTTC.

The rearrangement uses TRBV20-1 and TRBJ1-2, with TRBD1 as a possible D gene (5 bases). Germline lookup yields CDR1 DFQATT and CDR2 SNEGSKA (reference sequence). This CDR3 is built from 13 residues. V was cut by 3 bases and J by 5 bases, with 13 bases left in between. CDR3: CSASRDGRYGYTF. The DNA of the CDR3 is TGCAGTGCTAGTAGGGACGGGAGGTATGGCTACACCTTC.

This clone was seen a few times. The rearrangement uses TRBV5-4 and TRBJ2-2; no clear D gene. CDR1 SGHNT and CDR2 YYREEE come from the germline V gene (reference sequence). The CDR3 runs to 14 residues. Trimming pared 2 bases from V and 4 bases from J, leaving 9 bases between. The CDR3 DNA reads TGTGCCAGCAGCTTCTTCAGAAGCACCGGGGAGCTGTTTTTT. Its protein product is CASSFFRSTGELFF.

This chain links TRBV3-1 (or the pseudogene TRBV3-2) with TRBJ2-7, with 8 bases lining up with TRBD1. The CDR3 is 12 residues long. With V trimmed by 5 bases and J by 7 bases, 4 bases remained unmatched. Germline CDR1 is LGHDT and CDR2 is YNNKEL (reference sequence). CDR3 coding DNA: TGTGCCAGCAGCACTTGGGACAGGGAGCAGTACTTC. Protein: CASSTWDREQYF.

The CDR3 spells CASSVPNYGYTF. The CDR3 coding sequence is TGTGCCAGCAGCGTACCAAACTATGGCTACACCTTC. The chain is built from TRBV9 and TRBJ1-2, with no clear D. CDR3 length equals 12 residues. The germline gives CDR1 SGDLS, CDR2 YYNGEE. V lost 1 base and J 2 bases, leaving 3 bases between the germline ends.

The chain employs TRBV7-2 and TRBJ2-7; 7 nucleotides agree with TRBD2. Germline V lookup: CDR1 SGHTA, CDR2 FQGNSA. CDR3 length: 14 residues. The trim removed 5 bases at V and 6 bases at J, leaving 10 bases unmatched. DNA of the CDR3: TGTGCCAGCAGCGGCGCTAGCGGCCCGCGCGAGCAGTACTTC. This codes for CASSGASGPREQYF.

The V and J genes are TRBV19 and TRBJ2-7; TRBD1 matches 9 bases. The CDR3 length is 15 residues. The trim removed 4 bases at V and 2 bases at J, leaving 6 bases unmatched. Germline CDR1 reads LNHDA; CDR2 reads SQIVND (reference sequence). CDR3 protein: CASSTRQGGPYEQYF. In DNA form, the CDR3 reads TGTGCCAGTAGTACCCGACAGGGGGGACCCTACGAGCAGTACTTC.

The CDR3 nucleotides read TGTGCCAGCAGTATGACTAGCGGGGGCTACTACAATGAGCAGTTCTTC. Translated: CASSMTSGGYYNEQFF. V gene TRBV6-2 or TRBV6-3 combines with J gene TRBJ2-1, with 12 bases identical to TRBD2. Germline V gene lookup returns CDR1 MNHEY and CDR2 SVGEGT. The V segment lost 5 bases and the J segment 3 bases; nucleotides outside the gene matches: 5. This CDR3 comprises 16 residues.

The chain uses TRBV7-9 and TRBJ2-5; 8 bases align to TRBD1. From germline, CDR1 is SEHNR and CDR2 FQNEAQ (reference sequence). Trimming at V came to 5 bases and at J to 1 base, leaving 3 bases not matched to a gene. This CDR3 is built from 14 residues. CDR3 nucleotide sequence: TGTGCCAGCAGCAAAGGACAGGGCCAAGAGACCCAGTACTTC. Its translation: CASSKGQGQETQYF.

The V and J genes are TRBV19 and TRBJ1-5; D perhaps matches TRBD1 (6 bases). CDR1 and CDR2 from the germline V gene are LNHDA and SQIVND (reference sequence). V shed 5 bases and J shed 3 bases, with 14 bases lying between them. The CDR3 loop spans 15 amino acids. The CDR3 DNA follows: TGTGCCAGTAGTCCAACCGGGACACTCAATCAGCCCCAGCATTTT. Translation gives CASSPTGTLNQPQHF.

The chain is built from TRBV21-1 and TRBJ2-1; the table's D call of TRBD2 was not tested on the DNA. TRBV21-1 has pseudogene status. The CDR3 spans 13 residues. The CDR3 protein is CASSRGGDNEQFF. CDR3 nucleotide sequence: TGTGCCAGCAGCAGGGGAGGGGACAATGAGCAGTTCTTC.

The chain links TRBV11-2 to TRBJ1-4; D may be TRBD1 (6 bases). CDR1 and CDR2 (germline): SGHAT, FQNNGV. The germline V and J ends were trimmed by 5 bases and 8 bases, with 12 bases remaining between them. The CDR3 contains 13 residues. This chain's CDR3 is CASSQGGREKLFF. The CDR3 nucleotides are TGTGCCAGCAGCCAAGGGGGTCGGGAAAAACTGTTTTTT.

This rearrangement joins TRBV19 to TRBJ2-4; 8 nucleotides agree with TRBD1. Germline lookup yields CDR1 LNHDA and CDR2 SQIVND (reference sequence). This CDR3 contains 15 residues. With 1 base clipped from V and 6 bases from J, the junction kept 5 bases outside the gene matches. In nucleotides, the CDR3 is TGTGCCAGTAGTATAGGGGGACAGGTGGCAAACATTCAGTACTTC. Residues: CASSIGGQVANIQYF.